This T cell receptor (beta chain) was documented in a study of identical twins. CDR3 size: 14 residues. The V end was cut by 6 bases, the J end by 5 bases, with 16 bases between. TCRdb used MiXCR to reprocess the 5' RACE reads, holding one entry per CDR3 protein. This sample has hundreds of thousands of distinct CDR3 sequences, with around 6.1% found just once. This clonotype was picked up many times. The clonotype was recovered from a young man in good health. The material sequenced was naive T cells sorted from blood. The chain carries TRBV12-3 or TRBV12-4 and TRBJ2-5; no clear D. CDR3 sequence: CASSPGSPVETQYF. For the CDR3, the DNA is TGTGCCAGCAGCCCCGGCAGCCCAGTGGAGACCCAGTACTTC.